This T cell receptor beta chain was sequenced during a study of blood T cell repertoires in COVID-19. Across the study: Whether acute or convalescent, the COVID-19 samples came from the United States, Italy and Spain.

TCRdb keeps only in-frame clones here, not all; method: immunoSEQ multiplex PCR. The sample holds about 86,000 clones; approximately 88% are singletons and the top ten take approximately 31%. V lost 5 bases, J lost 0 bases, and 7 bases stayed unmatched. Germline assignment: CDR1 SQVTM and CDR2 ANQGSEA. The CDR3 has 15 residues. The TCR was taken from a woman older than 75 with active or convalescent COVID-19. The chain links TRBV29-1 to TRBJ2-1; TRBD1 matches at 7 bases. Sequencing was done on a sample of peripheral blood. The CDR3: CSVTPGQFSYNEQFF. The CDR3 bases are TGCAGCGTTACACCGGGACAGTTCTCCTACAATGAGCAGTTCTTC.